These 30 T cell receptor beta chains originate from one sample sequenced in a study of T cells in Graves' hyperthyroidism and ophthalmopathy. Amplified TCR beta CDR3 regions derived from RNA transcripts. Initially, a first-round RT-PCR of the TCR CDR3 employed the HTBI primer set. MiXCR, run by TCRdb on the multiplex PCR reads, gives a single entry per CDR3 protein. This sample has 660,000 or so distinct CDR3 sequences, with 20% found just once. Sequenced input: blood. The receptors were gathered from a man aged 25-45 years with Graves' ophthalmopathy.

This chain connects TRBV6-2 or TRBV6-3 to TRBJ2-5, with 11 nucleotides matching TRBD2. The germline CDR1 and CDR2 sequences are MNHEY and SVGEGT. The V and J ends lost 6 bases and 5 bases, in that order; junction bases with no gene match: 8. CDR3 length: 15 residues. CDR3 in amino acids: CASRLAGGLSETQYF. The CDR3 DNA is TGTGCCAGCAGGTTAGCGGGAGGGCTTTCGGAGACCCAGTACTTC.

This sequence joins TRBV27 and TRBJ2-7; D is unclear. In germline, CDR1 is MNHEY, CDR2 SMNVEV (reference sequence). The CDR3 totals 14 residues. V was pared by 0 bases and J by 5 bases, with 11 bases between. Here the CDR3 DNA reads TGTGCCAGCAGTTTATCCCCCTTCGGCAACGAGCAGTACTTC. Translation gives CASSLSPFGNEQYF.

This clonotype was seen only a few times. This chain connects TRBV7-8 to TRBJ2-2, with D perhaps matching TRBD1 (5 bases). The CDR3 is made up of 15 amino acids. V lost 5 bases to trimming and J lost 6 bases, with 16 bases between them. Germline V gives CDR1 SGHVS, CDR2 FQNEAQ. In nucleotides, the CDR3 is TGTGCCAGCAGCCCGCTTGAAGGGGTGTCCGGGGAGCTGTTTTTT. Protein: CASSPLEGVSGELFF.

This clonotype was seen a handful of times. The gene calls are TRBV20-1 and TRBJ2-1, with D hard to call. The CDR3 spans 16 residues. Trimming cost V 0 bases and J 2 bases, with 14 bases left between them. Germline loops: CDR1 DFQATT, CDR2 SNEGSKA (reference sequence). As DNA, the CDR3 is TGCAGTGCTAGAGATCCCCTAGGATCGGCCTACAATGAGCAGTTCTTC. It specifies CSARDPLGSAYNEQFF.

The CDR3 region is CASSYRDRAYNEQFF. For the CDR3, the DNA is TGTGCCAGCAGTTATCGGGACAGGGCCTACAATGAGCAGTTCTTC. This chain joins TRBV6-1 and TRBJ2-1, with 9 bases aligning to TRBD1. This CDR3 is built from 15 residues. The junction had 4 bases not matched to a gene; V was cut back by 5 bases and J by 2 bases. CDR1 and CDR2 (germline): MNHNS, SASEGT.

The table lists this clonotype with many counts. The chain carries TRBV11-2 and TRBJ2-3; D not resolved. Per germline, CDR1 SGHAT and CDR2 FQNNGV. The CDR3 is 11 residues long. Trimming stripped 5 bases from V and 6 bases from J, with 6 bases between. The CDR3 DNA reads TGTGCCAGCAGCCATGGGGATACGCAGTATTTT. It yields the protein CASSHGDTQYF. Filled out from reference TRBV11-2 and TRBJ2-3, the complete variable domain reads EAGVAQSPRYKIIEKRQSVAFWCNPISGHATLYWYQQILGQGPKLLIQFQNNGVVDDSQLPKDRFSAERLKGVDSTLKIQPAKLEDSAVYLCASSHGDTQYFGPGTRLTVL.

This clonotype showed up many times. CDR3 sequence: CASSERGSNQPQHF. CDR3 nucleotides: TGTGCCAGCAGTGAGCGCGGGAGCAATCAGCCCCAGCATTTT. The chain carries TRBV2 and TRBJ1-5; D unclear. Looked up from germline, CDR1 is SNHLY and CDR2 is FYNNEI. There are 14 residues in the CDR3. V was shortened by 3 bases and J by 1 base, with 7 bases between the two germline ends.

The chain couples TRBV7-6 to TRBJ2-7, with D tentatively TRBD1 (6 bases). The CDR3 consists of 16 residues. CDR1 SGHVS and CDR2 FNYEAQ come from the germline V gene. Trimming left V 1 base short and J 3 bases short, with 16 bases between. The CDR3 DNA follows: TGTGCCAGCAGCTTAGGCAGGGGTAAAGAATTCTACGAGCAGTACTTC. Translated: CASSLGRGKEFYEQYF.

The chain joins TRBV7-3 to TRBJ2-2; D is perhaps TRBD2 (6 bases). The CDR3 runs 14 residues. V was cut by 5 bases and J by 3 bases, with 10 bases left in between. Germline V lookup: CDR1 SGHTA, CDR2 FQGTGA. CDR3 in amino acids: CASSLKRDTGELFF. In nucleotides, the CDR3 is TGTGCCAGCAGCCTAAAGCGGGACACCGGGGAGCTGTTTTTT.

This clonotype was found many times. The gene calls are TRBV7-2 and TRBJ2-1; TRBD2 agrees at 13 bases. Germline assignment: CDR1 SGHTA and CDR2 FQGNSA. After removal of 6 bases from V and 9 bases from J, the junction contained 8 bases not matched to a gene. The CDR3 has 15 residues. CDR3 in DNA: TGTGCCAGCAGATACTCCGGGACTAGCGGGGCTGAGCAGTTCTTC. It translates to CASRYSGTSGAEQFF.

This clonotype was counted ten times or more. V usage is TRBV28 and J usage is TRBJ1-3, with D possibly matching TRBD1 (6 bases). The germline V gene has CDR1 MDHEN and CDR2 SYDVKM. The V end lost 5 bases, the J end lost 1 base, and 24 bases lay between the germline ends. The CDR3 contains 19 residues. The CDR3 here is CASSPPLRDKILSGNTIYF. The CDR3 region has the DNA TGTGCCAGCAGTCCACCACTGAGGGACAAAATACTATCTGGAAACACCATATATTTT.

In this sample, this clonotype turned up a few times. The chain carries TRBV9 and TRBJ2-5; D could derive from TRBD1 or TRBD2 (6 bases each). Germline V CDR1 and CDR2: SGDLS, YYNGEE. V shed 1 base and J shed 5 bases, with 9 bases lying between them. The CDR3 is made up of 13 amino acids. The CDR3 loop reads CASSVTGRETQYF. CDR3 sequence (DNA): TGTGCCAGCAGCGTAACAGGGAGGGAGACCCAGTACTTC.

In this sample, this clonotype turned up a few times. In nucleotides, the CDR3 is TGTGCCAGCAGCCCAAGGCGATACCTGGGTCCCCACCAAGAGACCCAGTACTTC. Translated: CASSPRRYLGPHQETQYF. The rearrangement links TRBV3-1 to TRBJ2-5; no clear D gene. V lost 4 bases and J 0 bases, leaving 21 bases between the germline ends. The CDR3 consists of 18 residues. CDR1 and CDR2 (germline): LGHDT, YNNKEL (reference sequence).

The chain combines TRBV7-9 with TRBJ2-7; D uncertain. Trimming stripped 4 bases from V and 3 bases from J, with 10 bases between. The germline gives CDR1 SEHNR, CDR2 FQNEAQ (reference sequence). The CDR3 is 13 amino acids. The CDR3 sequence is CASSSQTLYEQYF. DNA of the CDR3: TGTGCCAGCAGCTCCCAGACACTCTACGAGCAGTACTTC.

The V call is TRBV15, the J call TRBJ2-5; D is unclear. V lost 0 bases to trimming and J lost 2 bases, with 10 bases between them. This CDR3 spans 15 amino acids. Germline assignment: CDR1 LNHNV and CDR2 YYDKDF (reference sequence). The CDR3 nucleotides are TGTGCCACCAGCAGAGAGGTACGGCCACAAGAGACCCAGTACTTC. It translates to CATSREVRPQETQYF.

The gene calls are TRBV20-1 and TRBJ2-4, with 15 bases lining up with TRBD2. J gave up 4 bases and V 5 bases, and 6 bases lay outside the gene matches. The CDR3 is 16 amino acids. Germline CDR1 DFQATT, CDR2 SNEGSKA (reference sequence). This CDR3 reads CSAGGLAGGGKNIQYF. The CDR3 nucleotides read TGCAGTGCTGGGGGACTAGCGGGGGGAGGGAAAAACATTCAGTACTTC.

J is TRBJ2-7 and V is TRBV7-6; D is perhaps TRBD1 or TRBD2 (6 bases each). V was clipped by 1 base and J by 4 bases, with 17 bases between them. The CDR3 sequence is 16 residues long. Germline V gene lookup returns CDR1 SGHVS and CDR2 FNYEAQ. The DNA for the CDR3 is TGTGCCAGCAGCTTAGTCGGAGAGGGGGGTAATTACGAGCAGTACTTC. It encodes CASSLVGEGGNYEQYF.

The gene calls are TRBV11-2 and TRBJ2-7; D may be TRBD1 (5 bases). The CDR3 covers 14 residues. Germline V gene data show CDR1 as SGHAT and CDR2 as FQNNGV. Between the trimmed V and J ends, which lost 8 bases and 4 bases, there was a span of 18 bases. CDR3 nucleotide sequence: TGTGCCAGCCGACCAAGGGGTAACCTATACGAGCAGTACTTC. Its translation is CASRPRGNLYEQYF. The full variable domain, rest sourced from reference TRBV11-2 and TRBJ2-7, is EAGVAQSPRYKIIEKRQSVAFWCNPISGHATLYWYQQILGQGPKLLIQFQNNGVVDDSQLPKDRFSAERLKGVDSTLKIQPAKLEDSAVYLCASRPRGNLYEQYFGPGTRLTVT.

This rearrangement joins TRBV6-1 to TRBJ2-7; 12 bases are a match to TRBD1. CDR1 and CDR2 (germline): MNHNS, SASEGT. V dropped 7 bases and J dropped 8; count of bases not matched to a gene: 6. The length of the CDR3 is 13 residues. The CDR3 DNA follows: TGTGCCAGCACGGGACAGGGGGCTTTAAAGCAGTACTTC. It translates to CASTGQGALKQYF.

J is TRBJ2-3 and V is TRBV6-1; TRBD2 agrees at 8 bases. This CDR3 spans 15 amino acids. V shed 0 bases, J shed 8 bases, and the junction held 7 bases outside the gene matches. The germline gives CDR1 MNHNS, CDR2 SASEGT. The CDR3: CASSEAPGLVGTQYF. The CDR3 DNA reads TGTGCCAGCAGTGAAGCTCCGGGACTAGTTGGTACGCAGTATTTT.

The chain joins TRBV5-1 to TRBJ2-5; D remains ambiguous. Germline CDR1 reads SGHRS; CDR2 reads YFSETQ. The CDR3 length is 13 residues. The V end was cut by 4 bases, the J end by 5 bases, with 12 bases between. CDR3 nucleotide sequence: TGCGCCAGCAGCCCGGATGTAAGGGAGACCCAGTACTTC. Amino acid sequence: CASSPDVRETQYF.

CDR3 region: CAWARGAVSYEQYF. In DNA form, the CDR3 reads TGTGCCTGGGCCAGGGGAGCGGTCTCATACGAGCAGTACTTC. The rearrangement links TRBV30 to TRBJ2-7; D may be TRBD1 (6 bases). Per germline, CDR1 GTSNPN and CDR2 SVGIG (reference sequence). The CDR3 consists of 14 residues. V dropped 5 bases and J dropped 4 bases, with 18 bases sitting between them.

This clonotype was found many times. This sequence joins TRBV7-2 and TRBJ2-1, with 11 bases aligning to TRBD2. The ends lost 3 bases at V and 9 bases at J; junction bases unmatched: 10. CDR3 length: 16 residues. CDR1 and CDR2 from the germline V gene are SGHTA and FQGNSA. CDR3 sequence (DNA): TGTGCCAGCAGCTTCGGACTAGCGGGTGGTCAGGGTGAGCAGTTCTTC. Translated, it gives CASSFGLAGGQGEQFF.

This clonotype was counted at least ten times. The chain carries TRBV11-2 and TRBJ2-7; 7 bases align to TRBD1. Germline-derived CDR1 and CDR2 are SGHAT and FQNNGV. The CDR3 covers 13 residues. V was pared by 6 bases and J by 5 bases, with 7 bases of the junction left unmatched. The CDR3 region is CASRTTGYHEQYF. The CDR3 region has the DNA TGTGCCAGCAGGACGACAGGGTACCACGAGCAGTACTTC.

This clonotype showed up many times. The chain has TRBV2 and TRBJ1-5; maybe TRBD1 (6 bases). Germline V CDR1 and CDR2: SNHLY, FYNNEI. This CDR3 is 14 amino acids long. The V gene lost 2 bases and the J gene lost 7 bases, with 12 bases spanning the gap. CDR3 nucleotides: TGTGCCAGCAGTGAAACGGGGGGCTACCAGCCCCAGCATTTT. It yields the protein CASSETGGYQPQHF.

This clonotype occurred a few times. This chain links TRBV29-1 with TRBJ2-1; 8 nucleotides match TRBD2. Looked up from germline, CDR1 is SQVTM and CDR2 is ANQGSEA. The CDR3 covers 14 residues. The ends lost 7 bases at V and 8 bases at J; junction bases unmatched: 13. The CDR3 DNA reads as TGCAGCGCTGCCGCCTACGGGGGGGAGGATGAGCAGTTCTTC. Translation: CSAAAYGGEDEQFF.

This clonotype has just a few counts. CDR3 sequence reads: CASSPTGGSSTEAFF. In DNA, the CDR3 is TGTGCCAGCAGCCCAACCGGAGGGTCGAGCACTGAAGCTTTCTTT. The V gene is TRBV9, the J gene TRBJ1-1; D is undetermined. The CDR3 totals 15 residues. The germline gives CDR1 SGDLS, CDR2 YYNGEE. V was shortened by 4 bases and J by 4 bases, with 17 bases between the two germline ends. The full variable domain, rest sourced from reference TRBV9 and TRBJ1-1, is DSGVTQTPKHLITATGQRVTLRCSPRSGDLSVYWYQQSLDQGLQFLIQYYNGEERAKGNILERFSAQQFPDLHSELNLSSLELGDSALYFCASSPTGGSSTEAFFGQGTRLTVV.

This clonotype has only a few counts. The V gene is TRBV28, the J gene TRBJ1-3; perhaps TRBD1 as D (5 bases). The germline CDR1 and CDR2 sequences are MDHEN and SYDVKM. The V and J ends lost 1 base and 2 bases respectively, with 12 bases between them. This CDR3 has 16 amino acids. Here the CDR3 reads CASSLSKGLTGNTIYF. CDR3 DNA sequence: TGTGCCAGCAGTTTATCAAAGGGGTTGACTGGAAACACCATATATTTT.

This clonotype was counted only a few times. The V and J genes are TRBV20-1 and TRBJ1-5; D is possibly TRBD1 (5 bases). The V and J ends lost 0 bases and 2 bases respectively, with 5 bases between them. This CDR3 contains 13 residues. Germline CDR1 is DFQATT and CDR2 is SNEGSKA (reference sequence). Here the CDR3 DNA reads TGCAGTGCTAGAGAACAGGGCAATCAGCCCCAGCATTTT. It codes for CSAREQGNQPQHF.

The V call is TRBV10-3, the J call TRBJ1-4; D not resolved. Germline V gene lookup returns CDR1 ENHRY and CDR2 SYGVKD. The CDR3 has 15 residues. The V and J ends lost 4 bases and 4 bases respectively, with 13 bases between them. The CDR3 loop reads CAISVPVLRNEKLFF. The DNA for the CDR3 is TGTGCCATCAGTGTCCCAGTGCTCCGTAATGAAAAACTGTTTTTT.